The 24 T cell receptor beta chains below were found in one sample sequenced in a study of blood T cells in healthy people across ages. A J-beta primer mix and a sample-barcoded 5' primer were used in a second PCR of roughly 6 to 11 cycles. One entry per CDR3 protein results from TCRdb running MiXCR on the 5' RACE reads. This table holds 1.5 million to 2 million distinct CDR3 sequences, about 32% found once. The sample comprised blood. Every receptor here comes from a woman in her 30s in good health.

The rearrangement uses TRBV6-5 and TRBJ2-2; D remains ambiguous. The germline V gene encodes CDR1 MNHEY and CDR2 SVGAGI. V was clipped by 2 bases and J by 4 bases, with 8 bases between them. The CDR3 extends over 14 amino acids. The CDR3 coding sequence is TGTGCCAGCAGTTACGGGTTGGGCACCGGGGAGCTGTTTTTT. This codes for CASSYGLGTGELFF.

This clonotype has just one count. The CDR3 loop is CASSRERLAGYSTDTQYF. In DNA, the CDR3 is TGTGCCAGCAGCCGAGAAAGACTAGCGGGATACAGCACAGATACGCAGTATTTT. V usage is TRBV28 and J usage is TRBJ2-3; 11 bases agree with TRBD2. With 6 bases clipped from V and 0 bases from J, the junction kept 11 bases outside the gene matches. Germline CDR1 is MDHEN and CDR2 is SYDVKM. This CDR3 is built from 18 residues.

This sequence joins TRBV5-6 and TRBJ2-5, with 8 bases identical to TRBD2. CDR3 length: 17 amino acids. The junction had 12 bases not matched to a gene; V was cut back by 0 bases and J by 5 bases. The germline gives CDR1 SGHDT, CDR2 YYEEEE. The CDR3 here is CASSLAISGTYLETQYF. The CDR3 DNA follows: TGTGCCAGCAGCTTGGCTATTAGCGGGACCTACCTCGAGACCCAGTACTTC. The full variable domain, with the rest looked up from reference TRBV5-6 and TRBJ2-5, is DAGVTQSPTHLIKTRGQQVTLRCSPKSGHDTVSWYQQALGQGPQFIFQYYEEEERQRGNFPDRFSGHQFPNYSSELNVNALLLGDSALYLCASSLAISGTYLETQYFGPGTRLLVL.

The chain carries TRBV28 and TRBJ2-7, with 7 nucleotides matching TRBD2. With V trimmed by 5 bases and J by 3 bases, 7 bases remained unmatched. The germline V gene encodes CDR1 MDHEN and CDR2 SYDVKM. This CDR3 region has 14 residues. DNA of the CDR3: TGTGCCAGCAGTCCCGGGACTATTATCTACGAGCAGTACTTC. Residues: CASSPGTIIYEQYF.

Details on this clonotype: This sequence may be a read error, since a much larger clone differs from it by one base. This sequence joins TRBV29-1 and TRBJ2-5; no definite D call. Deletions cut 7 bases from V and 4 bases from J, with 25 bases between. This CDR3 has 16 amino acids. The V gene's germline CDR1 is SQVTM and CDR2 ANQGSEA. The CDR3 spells CSADPTSVGLGETQYF. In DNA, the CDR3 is TGCAGCGCTGACCCAACCTCTGTGGGGTTGGGAGAGACCCAGTACTTC.

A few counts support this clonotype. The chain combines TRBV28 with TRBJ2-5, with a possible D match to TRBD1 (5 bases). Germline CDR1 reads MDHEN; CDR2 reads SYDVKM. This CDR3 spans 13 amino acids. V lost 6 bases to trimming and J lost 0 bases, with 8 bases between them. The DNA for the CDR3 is TGTGCCAGCAGGACAGAGTACCAAGAGACCCAGTACTTC. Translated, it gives CASRTEYQETQYF. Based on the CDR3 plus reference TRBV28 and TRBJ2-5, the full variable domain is DVKVTQSSRYLVKRTGEKVFLECVQDMDHENMFWYRQDPGLGLRLIYFSYDVKMKEKGDIPEGYSVSREKKERFSLILESASTNQTSMYLCASRTEYQETQYFGPGTRLLVL.

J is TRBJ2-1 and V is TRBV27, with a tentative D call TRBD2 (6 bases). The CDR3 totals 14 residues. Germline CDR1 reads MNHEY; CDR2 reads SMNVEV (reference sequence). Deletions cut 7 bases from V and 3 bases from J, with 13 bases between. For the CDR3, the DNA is TGTGCCAGCACGTCGGGAGCAGTCTACAATGAGCAGTTCTTC. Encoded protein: CASTSGAVYNEQFF.

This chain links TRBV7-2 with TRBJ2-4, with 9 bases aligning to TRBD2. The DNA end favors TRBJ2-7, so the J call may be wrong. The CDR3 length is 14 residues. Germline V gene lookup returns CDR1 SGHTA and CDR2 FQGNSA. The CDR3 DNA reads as TGTGCCAGCAGCCTAGGGACTAGCAGAAACGAGCAGTACTTC. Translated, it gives CASSLGTSRNEQYF.

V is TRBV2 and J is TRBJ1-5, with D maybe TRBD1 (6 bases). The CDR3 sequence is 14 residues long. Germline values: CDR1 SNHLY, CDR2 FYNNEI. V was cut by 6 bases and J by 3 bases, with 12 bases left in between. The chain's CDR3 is CASSANRVNQPQHF. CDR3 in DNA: TGTGCCAGCAGCGCAAACAGGGTCAATCAGCCCCAGCATTTT.

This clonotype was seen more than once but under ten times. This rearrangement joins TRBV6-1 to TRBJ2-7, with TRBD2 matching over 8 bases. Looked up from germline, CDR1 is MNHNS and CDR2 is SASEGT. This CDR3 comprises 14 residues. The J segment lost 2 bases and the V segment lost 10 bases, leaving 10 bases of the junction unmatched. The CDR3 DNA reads TGTGCCACCTCATGGGAGCGGGGGACCTACGAGCAGTACTTC. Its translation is CATSWERGTYEQYF.

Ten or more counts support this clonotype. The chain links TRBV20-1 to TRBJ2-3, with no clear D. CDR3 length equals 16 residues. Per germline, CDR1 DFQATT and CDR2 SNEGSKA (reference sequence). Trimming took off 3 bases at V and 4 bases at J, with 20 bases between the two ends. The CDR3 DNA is TGCAGTGCTAGGGACCTTCTAGGGCAGCAGCCAGATACGCAGTATTTT. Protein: CSARDLLGQQPDTQYF.

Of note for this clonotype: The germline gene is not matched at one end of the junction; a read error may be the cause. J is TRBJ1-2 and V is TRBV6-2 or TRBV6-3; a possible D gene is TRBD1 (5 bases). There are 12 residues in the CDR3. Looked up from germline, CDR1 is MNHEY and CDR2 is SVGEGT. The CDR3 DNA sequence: TGTGCCAGCGGTTACTTGCAGGGATCAGACACGTTC. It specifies CASGYLQGSDTF.

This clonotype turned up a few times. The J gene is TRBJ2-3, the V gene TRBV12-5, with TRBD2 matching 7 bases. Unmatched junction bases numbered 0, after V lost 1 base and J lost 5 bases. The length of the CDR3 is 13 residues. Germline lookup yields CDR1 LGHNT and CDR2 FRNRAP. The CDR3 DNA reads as TGTGCTAGTGGTTTGGCGGGGGGAGATACGCAGTATTTT. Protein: CASGLAGGDTQYF.

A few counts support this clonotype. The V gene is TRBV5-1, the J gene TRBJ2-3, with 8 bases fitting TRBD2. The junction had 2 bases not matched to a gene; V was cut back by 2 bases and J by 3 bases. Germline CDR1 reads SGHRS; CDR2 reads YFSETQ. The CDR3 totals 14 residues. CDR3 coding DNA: TGCGCCAGCAGCTTACAGCGGGGGACAGATACGCAGTATTTT. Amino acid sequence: CASSLQRGTDTQYF. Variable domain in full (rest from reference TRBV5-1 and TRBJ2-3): KAGVTQTPRYLIKTRGQQVTLSCSPISGHRSVSWYQQTPGQGLQFLFEYFSETQRNKGNFPGRFSGRQFSNSRSEMNVSTLELGDSALYLCASSLQRGTDTQYFGPGTRLTVL.

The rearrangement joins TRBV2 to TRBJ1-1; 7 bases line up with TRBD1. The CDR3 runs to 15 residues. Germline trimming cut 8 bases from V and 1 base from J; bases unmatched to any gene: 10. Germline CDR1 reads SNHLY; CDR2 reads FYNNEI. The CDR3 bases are TGTGCCAGCCTCAGGGGGGACCGTTCGAACACTGAAGCTTTCTTT. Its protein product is CASLRGDRSNTEAFF.

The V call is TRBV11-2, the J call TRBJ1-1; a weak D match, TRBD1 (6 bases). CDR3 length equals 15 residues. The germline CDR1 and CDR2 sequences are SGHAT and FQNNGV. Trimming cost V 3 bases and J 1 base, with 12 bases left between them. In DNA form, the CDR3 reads TGTGCCAGCAGCTTTACAGGGAGCCGGAACACTGAAGCTTTCTTT. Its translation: CASSFTGSRNTEAFF.

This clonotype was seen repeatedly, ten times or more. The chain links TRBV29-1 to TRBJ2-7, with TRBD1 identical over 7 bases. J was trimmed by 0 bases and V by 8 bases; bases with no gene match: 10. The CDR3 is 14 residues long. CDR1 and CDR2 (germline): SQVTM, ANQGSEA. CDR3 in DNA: TGCAGCTTTGCCGGGACAGCGAGCTCCTACGAGCAGTACTTC. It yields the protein CSFAGTASSYEQYF.

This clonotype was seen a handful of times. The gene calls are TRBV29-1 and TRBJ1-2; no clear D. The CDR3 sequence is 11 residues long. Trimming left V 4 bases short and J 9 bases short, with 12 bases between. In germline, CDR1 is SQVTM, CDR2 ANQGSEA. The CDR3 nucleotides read TGCAGCGTTGGGCAGGATCGTCGCTACACCTTC. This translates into CSVGQDRRYTF.

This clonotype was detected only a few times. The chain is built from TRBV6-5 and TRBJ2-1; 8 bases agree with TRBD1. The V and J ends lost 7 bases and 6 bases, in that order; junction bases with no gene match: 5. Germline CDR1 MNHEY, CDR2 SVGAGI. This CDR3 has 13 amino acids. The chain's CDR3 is CASIPGQGNEQFF. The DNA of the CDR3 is TGTGCCAGCATTCCCGGACAGGGCAATGAGCAGTTCTTC.

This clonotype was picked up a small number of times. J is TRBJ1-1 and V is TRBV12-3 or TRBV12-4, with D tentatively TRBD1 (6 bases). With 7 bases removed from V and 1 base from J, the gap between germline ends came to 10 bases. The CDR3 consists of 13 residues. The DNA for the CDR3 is TGTGCCAGCACGGGACACCCGAACACTGAAGCTTTCTTT. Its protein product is CASTGHPNTEAFF.

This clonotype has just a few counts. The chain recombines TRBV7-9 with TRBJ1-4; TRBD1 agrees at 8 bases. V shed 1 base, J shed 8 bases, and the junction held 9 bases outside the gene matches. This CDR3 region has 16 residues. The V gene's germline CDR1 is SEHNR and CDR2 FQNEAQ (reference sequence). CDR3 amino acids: CASSLGSRGLHEKLFF. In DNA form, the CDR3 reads TGTGCCAGCAGCTTAGGGTCCAGGGGGCTTCACGAAAAACTGTTTTTT.

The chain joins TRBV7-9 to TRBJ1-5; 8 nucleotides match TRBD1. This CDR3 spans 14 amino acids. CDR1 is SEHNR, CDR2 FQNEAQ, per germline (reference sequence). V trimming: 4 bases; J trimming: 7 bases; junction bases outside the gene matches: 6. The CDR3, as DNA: TGTGCCAGCAGCTCACCGGGACAGGAACAGCCCCAGCATTTT. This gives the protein CASSSPGQEQPQHF.

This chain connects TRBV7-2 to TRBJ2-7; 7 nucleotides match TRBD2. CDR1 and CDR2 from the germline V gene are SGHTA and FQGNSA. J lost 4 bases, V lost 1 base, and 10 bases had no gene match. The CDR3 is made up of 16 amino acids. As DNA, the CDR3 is TGTGCCAGCAGCTTAGTGGGGTCGCCGGGGGGTTACGAGCAGTACTTC. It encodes CASSLVGSPGGYEQYF.

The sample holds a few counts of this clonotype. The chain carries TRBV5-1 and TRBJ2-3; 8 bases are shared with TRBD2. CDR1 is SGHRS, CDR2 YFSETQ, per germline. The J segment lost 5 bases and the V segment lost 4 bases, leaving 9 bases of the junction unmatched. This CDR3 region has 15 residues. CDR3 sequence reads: CASSPRGGGVDTQYF. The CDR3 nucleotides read TGCGCCAGCAGCCCCCGGGGGGGCGGGGTAGATACGCAGTATTTT.